Sequencing of this TCR beta chain was carried out in a study of cytomegalovirus exposure and HLA in healthy donors. Overall study context: Within an early data release were tens of millions of unique TCRs drawn from HLA-typed donors. Whole-study findings and limits: A later analysis linked a missense variant in DCLRE1C to the trimming of TCR beta V and J genes. Previous analysis showed most TCR beta V segments were productive about 90% or about 30% of the time.

About this clone itself: Its target is not known.

With 60 Vbeta and 13 Jbeta primers, the PCR was carried out. The protocol was immunoSEQ multiplex PCR, while the TCRdb copy is restricted to in-frame clones and leaves out a portion. The table has roughly 150,000 clones, roughly 80% seen once. The sequence came from a man aged 18 to 35 in good health and CMV-seropositive. The sample comprised PBMCs.

CDR3 nucleotides: TGTGCCAGCAGCGGGGGACTCACCTACGAGCAGTACTTC. Residues: CASSGGLTYEQYF. V usage is TRBV27 and J usage is TRBJ2-7, with D possibly matching TRBD2 (6 bases). Germline V gene data show CDR1 as MNHEY and CDR2 as SMNVEV (reference sequence). Trimming took 6 bases from V and 2 from J, leaving 11 bases between them. The CDR3 is 13 residues long.